Below, 4 T cell receptor beta chains from the same sample are listed, as sequenced in a study of blood T cell repertoires in COVID-19. Sequencing used immunoSEQ multiplex PCR; TCRdb keeps in-frame clones, though not all of them. The sample lists approximately 190,000 clones; nearly 90% were seen once. What was sequenced was peripheral blood. The receptors stem from a man aged 55 to 70 with active or convalescent COVID-19.

Remarks on this clone: Distinct nucleotide sequences in the sample also encode this CDR3. This chain connects TRBV27 to TRBJ1-6, with D possibly being TRBD1 (6 bases). The length of the CDR3 is 15 residues. The V gene lost 8 bases and the J gene lost 0 bases, with 11 bases spanning the gap. In germline, CDR1 is MNHEY, CDR2 SMNVEV (reference sequence). CDR3 loop: CASRGGGSYNSPLHF. CDR3 nucleotide sequence: TGTGCCAGCCGGGGAGGGGGCTCCTATAATTCACCCCTCCACTTT.

This chain joins TRBV9 and TRBJ2-1; TRBD1 agrees at 9 bases. V shed 0 bases, J shed 8 bases, and the junction held 6 bases outside the gene matches. CDR3 size: 15 residues. From germline, CDR1 is SGDLS and CDR2 YYNGEE. CDR3 in amino acids: CASSVVGDREHEQFF. Written as DNA, the CDR3 is TGTGCCAGCAGCGTAGTTGGGGACAGGGAGCATGAGCAGTTCTTC. The variable domain in full, with the rest retrieved from reference TRBV9 and TRBJ2-1, is DSGVTQTPKHLITATGQRVTLRCSPRSGDLSVYWYQQSLDQGLQFLIQYYNGEERAKGNILERFSAQQFPDLHSELNLSSLELGDSALYFCASSVVGDREHEQFFGPGTRLTVL.

This rearrangement joins TRBV6-1 to TRBJ1-5; no firm D call. Trimming cost V 0 bases and J 6 bases, with 12 bases left between them. The CDR3 consists of 15 residues. Germline-derived CDR1 and CDR2 are MNHNS and SASEGT. The CDR3 sequence: CASSEATGNRQPQHF. The CDR3 DNA is TGTGCCAGCAGTGAAGCGACGGGGAATCGTCAGCCCCAGCATTTT.

The chain is built from TRBV6-1 and TRBJ2-1, with TRBD1 matching over 12 bases. V was clipped by 0 bases and J by 6 bases; unmatched bases: 9. CDR3 size: 18 residues. The germline gives CDR1 MNHNS, CDR2 SASEGT. The chain's CDR3 is CASSEAPMGTGGRNEQFF. CDR3 bases: TGTGCCAGCAGTGAAGCGCCTATGGGGACAGGGGGCCGCAATGAGCAGTTCTTC.